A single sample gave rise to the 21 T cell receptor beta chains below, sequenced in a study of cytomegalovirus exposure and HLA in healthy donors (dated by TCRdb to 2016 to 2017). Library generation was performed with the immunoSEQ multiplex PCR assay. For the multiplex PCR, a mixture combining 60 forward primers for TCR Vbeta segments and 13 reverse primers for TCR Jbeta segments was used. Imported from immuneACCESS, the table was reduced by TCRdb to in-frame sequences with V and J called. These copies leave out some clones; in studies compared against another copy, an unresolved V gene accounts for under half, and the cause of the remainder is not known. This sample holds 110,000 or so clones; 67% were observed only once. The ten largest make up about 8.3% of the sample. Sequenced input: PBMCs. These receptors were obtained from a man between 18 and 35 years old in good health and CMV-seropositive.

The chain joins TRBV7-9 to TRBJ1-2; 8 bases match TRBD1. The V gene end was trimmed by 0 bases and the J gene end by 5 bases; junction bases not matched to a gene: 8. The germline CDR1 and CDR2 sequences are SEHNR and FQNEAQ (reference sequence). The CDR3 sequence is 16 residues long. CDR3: CASSLAVAGGAYGYTF. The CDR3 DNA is TGTGCCAGCAGCTTAGCGGTGGCAGGGGGCGCGTATGGCTACACCTTC.

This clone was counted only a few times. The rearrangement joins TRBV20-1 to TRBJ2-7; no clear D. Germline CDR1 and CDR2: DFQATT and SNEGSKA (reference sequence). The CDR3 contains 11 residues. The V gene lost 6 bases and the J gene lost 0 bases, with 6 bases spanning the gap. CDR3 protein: CSAHHSYEQYF. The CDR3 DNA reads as TGCAGTGCACACCACTCCTACGAGCAGTACTTC.

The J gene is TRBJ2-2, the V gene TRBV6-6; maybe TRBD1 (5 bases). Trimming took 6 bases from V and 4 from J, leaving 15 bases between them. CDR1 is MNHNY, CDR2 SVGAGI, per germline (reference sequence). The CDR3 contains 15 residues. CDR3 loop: CASRPQRQTTGELFF. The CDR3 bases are TGTGCCAGCAGACCTCAACGACAGACCACCGGGGAGCTGTTTTTT.

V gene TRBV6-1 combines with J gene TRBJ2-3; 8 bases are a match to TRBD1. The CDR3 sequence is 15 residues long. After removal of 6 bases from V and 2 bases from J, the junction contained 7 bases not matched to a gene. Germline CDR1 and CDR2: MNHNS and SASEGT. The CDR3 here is CASRGGQGYTDTQYF. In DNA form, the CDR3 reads TGTGCCAGCAGAGGTGGACAGGGATACACAGATACGCAGTATTTT.

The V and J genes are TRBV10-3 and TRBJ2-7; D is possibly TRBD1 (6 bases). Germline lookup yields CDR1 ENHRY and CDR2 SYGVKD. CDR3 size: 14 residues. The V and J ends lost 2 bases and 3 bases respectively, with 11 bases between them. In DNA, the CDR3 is TGTGCCATCAGTGAGAGGACAGAGAACTACGAGCAGTACTTC. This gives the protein CAISERTENYEQYF.

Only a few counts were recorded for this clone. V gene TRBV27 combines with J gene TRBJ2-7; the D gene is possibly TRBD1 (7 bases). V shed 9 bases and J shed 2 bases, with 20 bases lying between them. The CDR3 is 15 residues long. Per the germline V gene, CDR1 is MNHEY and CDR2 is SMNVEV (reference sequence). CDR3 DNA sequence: TGTGCCAGTCGCCCGACAGGGACTCTCCCCTACGAGCAGTACGTC. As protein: CASRPTGTLPYEQYV.

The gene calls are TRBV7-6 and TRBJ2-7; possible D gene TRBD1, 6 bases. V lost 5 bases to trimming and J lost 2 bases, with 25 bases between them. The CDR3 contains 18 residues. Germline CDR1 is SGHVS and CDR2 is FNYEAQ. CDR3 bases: TGTGCCAGCAGCGCCCCCCGGGACAAATGGTCCGCAGCCTACGAGCAGTACTTC. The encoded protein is CASSAPRDKWSAAYEQYF.

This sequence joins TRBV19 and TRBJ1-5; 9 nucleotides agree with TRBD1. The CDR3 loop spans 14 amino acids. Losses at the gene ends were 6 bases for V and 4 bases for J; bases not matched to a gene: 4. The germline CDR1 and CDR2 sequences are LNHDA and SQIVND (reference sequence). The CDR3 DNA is TGTGCCAGTAGGAACAGGGGGCCGAATCAGCCCCAGCATTTT. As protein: CASRNRGPNQPQHF.

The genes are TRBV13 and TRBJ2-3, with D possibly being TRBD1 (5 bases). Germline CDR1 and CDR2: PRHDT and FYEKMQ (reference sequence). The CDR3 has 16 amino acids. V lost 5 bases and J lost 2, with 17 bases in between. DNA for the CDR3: TGTGCCAGCAGCCCGTCCGTGGGGCAGGACACAGATACGCAGTATTTT. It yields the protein CASSPSVGQDTDTQYF.

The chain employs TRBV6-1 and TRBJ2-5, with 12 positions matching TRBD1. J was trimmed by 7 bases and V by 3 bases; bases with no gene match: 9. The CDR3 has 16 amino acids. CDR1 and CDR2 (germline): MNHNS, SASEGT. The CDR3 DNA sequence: TGTGCCAGCAGTGAGGGGGCGGGACAGGGGGCCGGGACCCAGTACTTC. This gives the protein CASSEGAGQGAGTQYF.

The CDR3 loop is CASRDRFAYNSPLHF. In DNA form, the CDR3 reads TGTGCCAGCAGGGACAGGTTCGCCTATAATTCACCCCTCCACTTT. The chain links TRBV28 to TRBJ1-6; the match to TRBD1 covers 7 bases. In germline, CDR1 is MDHEN, CDR2 SYDVKM. This CDR3 has 15 amino acids. V shed 6 bases and J 2 bases; nucleotides not matched to a gene: 4.

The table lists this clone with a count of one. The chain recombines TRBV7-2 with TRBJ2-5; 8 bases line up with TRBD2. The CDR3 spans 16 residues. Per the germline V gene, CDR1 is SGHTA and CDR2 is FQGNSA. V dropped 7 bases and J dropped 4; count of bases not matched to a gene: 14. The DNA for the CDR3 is TGTGCCAGCACCGAAACCGGGACTAGGTACTCAGAGACCCAGTACTTC. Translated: CASTETGTRYSETQYF.

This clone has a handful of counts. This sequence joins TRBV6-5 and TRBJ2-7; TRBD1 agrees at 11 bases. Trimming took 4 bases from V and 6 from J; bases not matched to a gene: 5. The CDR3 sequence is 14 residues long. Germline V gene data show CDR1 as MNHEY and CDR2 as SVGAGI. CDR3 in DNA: TGTGCCAGCAGTTTATCCGGGACAGGGGGCGAGCAGTACTTC. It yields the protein CASSLSGTGGEQYF.

The CDR3 nucleotides are TGCGCCAGCAGCTTGGCGGGGAATTGGGAGCAGTTCTTC. It codes for CASSLAGNWEQFF. The chain is built from TRBV5-1 and TRBJ2-1, with D perhaps matching TRBD2 (5 bases). V dropped 0 bases and J dropped 10 bases, with 11 bases sitting between them. Germline CDR1 SGHRS, CDR2 YFSETQ. The length of the CDR3 is 13 residues. The complete variable domain, with remaining parts taken from reference TRBV5-1 and TRBJ2-1, reads KAGVTQTPRYLIKTRGQQVTLSCSPISGHRSVSWYQQTPGQGLQFLFEYFSETQRNKGNFPGRFSGRQFSNSRSEMNVSTLELGDSALYLCASSLAGNWEQFFGPGTRLTVL.

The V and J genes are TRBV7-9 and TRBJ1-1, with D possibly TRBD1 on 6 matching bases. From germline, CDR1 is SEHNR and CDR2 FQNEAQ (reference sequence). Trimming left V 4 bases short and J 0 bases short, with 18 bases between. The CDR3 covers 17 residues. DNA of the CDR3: TGTGCCAGCAGCTCATTGGACAGCTCCGTTCTGAACACTGAAGCTTTCTTT. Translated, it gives CASSSLDSSVLNTEAFF.

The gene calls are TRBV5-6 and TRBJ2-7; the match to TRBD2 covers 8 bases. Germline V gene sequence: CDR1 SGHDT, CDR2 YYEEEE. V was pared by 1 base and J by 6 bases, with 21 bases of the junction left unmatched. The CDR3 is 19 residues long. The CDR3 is CASSLWTGGTRTFWSEQYV. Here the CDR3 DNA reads TGTGCCAGCAGCTTGTGGACCGGCGGGACTAGGACCTTTTGGAGCGAGCAGTACGTC.

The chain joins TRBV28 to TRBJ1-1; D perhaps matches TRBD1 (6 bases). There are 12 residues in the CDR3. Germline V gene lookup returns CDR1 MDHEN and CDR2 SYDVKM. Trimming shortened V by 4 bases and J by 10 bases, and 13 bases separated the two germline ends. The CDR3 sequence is CASSSNREAAFF. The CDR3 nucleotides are TGTGCCAGCAGTTCAAACAGGGAAGCAGCTTTCTTT.

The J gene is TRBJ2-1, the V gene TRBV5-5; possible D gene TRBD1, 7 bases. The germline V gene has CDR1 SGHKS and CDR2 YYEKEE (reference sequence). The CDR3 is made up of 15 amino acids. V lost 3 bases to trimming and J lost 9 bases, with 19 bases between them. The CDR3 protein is CASSSAGQPFSEQFF. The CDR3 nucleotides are TGTGCCAGCAGCTCGGCGGGACAGCCTTTTTCTGAGCAGTTCTTC.

CDR3 sequence (DNA): TGTGCCAGCAGCTTTTCTAGGGATACGCAGTATTTT. Protein sequence: CASSFSRDTQYF. The rearrangement uses TRBV5-5 and TRBJ2-3; D is unresolved. The CDR3 contains 12 residues. Per the germline V gene, CDR1 is SGHKS and CDR2 is YYEKEE (reference sequence). V was pared by 2 bases and J by 6 bases, with 7 bases between.

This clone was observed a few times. The CDR3 sequence is CASSPPAGSSYEQYF. The CDR3 DNA reads as TGTGCCAGCAGCCCCCCAGCTGGGAGCTCCTACGAGCAGTACTTC. This chain connects TRBV6-5 to TRBJ2-7; possible D gene TRBD2, 5 bases. The CDR3 length is 15 residues. Germline V gene sequence: CDR1 MNHEY, CDR2 SVGAGI. Between the trimmed V and J ends, which lost 6 bases and 0 bases, there was a span of 15 bases.

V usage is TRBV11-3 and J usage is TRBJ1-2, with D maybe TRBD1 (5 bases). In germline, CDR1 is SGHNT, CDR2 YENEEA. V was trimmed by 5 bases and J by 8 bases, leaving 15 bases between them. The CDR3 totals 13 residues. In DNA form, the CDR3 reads TGTGCCAGCAGCCTTGACAGTGAGCTGGGCTACACCTTC. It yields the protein CASSLDSELGYTF.